The T cell receptor (beta chain) under discussion was sequenced for a study of T cells expressing NK-cell markers. The wider study: From sorted CD3+CD56+NKG2C+, CD3+CD56+NKG2C- and CD3+CD56-NKG2C+ T cells came the TCR beta repertoires. HCMV serostatus: seven of eight sequenced donors positive, one negative.

Note on this clonotype: As yet, its antigen is unknown.

TCRdb reworked the 5' RACE reads into one entry per CDR3 protein, no DNA. This sample's table has 250,000 to 300,000 distinct CDR3 sequences. Points from the study as a whole: Similarly, these clonotypes led the CD3+CD56-NKG2C+ fraction as well in a handful of donors. Dominant NKG2C+ clonotypes made up roughly 1.0-8% of CD8+ T cells in roughly 6 donors.

From germline, CDR1 is MNHEY and CDR2 SMNVEV (reference sequence). The CDR3 runs to 15 residues. This TCR came from a man aged 18-30 years in good health. The V gene is TRBV27, the J gene TRBJ2-1; as DNA is missing, the TRBD2 call by TCRdb cannot be tested. Sample: blood T cells: a sorted CD56 or NKG2C T cell subset, CD4+ or CD8+ T cells, or bulk PBMC T cells (not recorded which). The CDR3 region is CASSSGLAGRDEQFF.